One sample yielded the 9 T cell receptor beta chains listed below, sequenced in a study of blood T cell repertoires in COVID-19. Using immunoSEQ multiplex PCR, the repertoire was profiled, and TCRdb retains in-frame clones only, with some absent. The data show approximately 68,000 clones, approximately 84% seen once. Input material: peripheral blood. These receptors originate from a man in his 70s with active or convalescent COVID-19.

The CDR3 nucleotides are TGTGCCAGCAGTTCAGCGGGAGGCCCCGGCTACAATGAGCAGTTCTTC. Its translation is CASSSAGGPGYNEQFF. The chain joins TRBV6-2 or TRBV6-3 to TRBJ2-1; 9 bases agree with TRBD2. With V trimmed by 4 bases and J by 3 bases, 7 bases remained unmatched. The CDR3 totals 16 residues. CDR1 is MNHEY, CDR2 SVGEGT, per germline.

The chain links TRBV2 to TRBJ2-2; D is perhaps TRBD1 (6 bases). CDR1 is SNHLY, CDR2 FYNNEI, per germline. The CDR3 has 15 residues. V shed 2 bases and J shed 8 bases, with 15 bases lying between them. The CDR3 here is CASSEMGANSGELFF. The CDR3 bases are TGTGCCAGCAGTGAAATGGGGGCGAATTCGGGGGAGCTGTTTTTT.

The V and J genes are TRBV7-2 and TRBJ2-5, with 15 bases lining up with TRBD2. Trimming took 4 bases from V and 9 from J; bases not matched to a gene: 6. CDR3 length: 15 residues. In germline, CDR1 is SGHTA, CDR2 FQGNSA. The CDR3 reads CASSSGLAGGAPQYF. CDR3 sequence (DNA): TGTGCCAGCAGCTCCGGACTAGCGGGAGGGGCCCCCCAGTACTTC.

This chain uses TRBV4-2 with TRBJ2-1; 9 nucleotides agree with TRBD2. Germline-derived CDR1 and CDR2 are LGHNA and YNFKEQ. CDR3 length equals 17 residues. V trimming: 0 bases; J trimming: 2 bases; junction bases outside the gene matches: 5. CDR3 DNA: TGTGCCAGCAGCCAAGATGGGGCGGGAGGGCCCTACAATGAGCAGTTCTTC. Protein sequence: CASSQDGAGGPYNEQFF.

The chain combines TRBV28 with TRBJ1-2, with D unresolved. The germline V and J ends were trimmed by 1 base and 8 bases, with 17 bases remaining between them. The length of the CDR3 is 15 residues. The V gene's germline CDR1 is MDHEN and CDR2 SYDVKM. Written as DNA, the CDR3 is TGTGCCAGCAGTTTATCGGTCCCCATCTCCCACGGCTACACCTTC. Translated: CASSLSVPISHGYTF.

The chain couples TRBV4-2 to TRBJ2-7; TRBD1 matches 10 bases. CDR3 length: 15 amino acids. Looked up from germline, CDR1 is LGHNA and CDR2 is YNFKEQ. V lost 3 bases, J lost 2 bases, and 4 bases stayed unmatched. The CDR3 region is CASSHPGQGAYEQYF. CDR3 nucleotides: TGTGCCAGCAGCCATCCAGGACAGGGGGCCTACGAGCAGTACTTC.

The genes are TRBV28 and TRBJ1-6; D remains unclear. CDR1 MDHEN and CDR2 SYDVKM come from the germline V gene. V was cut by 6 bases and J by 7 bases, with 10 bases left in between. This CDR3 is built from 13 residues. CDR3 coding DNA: TGTGCCAGCAGGGGAGTGATGAATTCACCCCTCCACTTT. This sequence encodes CASRGVMNSPLHF.

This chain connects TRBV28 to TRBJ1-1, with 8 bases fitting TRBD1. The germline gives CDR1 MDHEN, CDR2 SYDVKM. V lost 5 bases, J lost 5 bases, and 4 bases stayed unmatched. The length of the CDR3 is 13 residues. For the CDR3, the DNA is TGTGCCAGCAGTGTAACAGGGGGTACTGAAGCTTTCTTT. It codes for CASSVTGGTEAFF.

The CDR3 is CASSVRGLVSEAFF. In DNA form, the CDR3 reads TGTGCCAGCAGCGTCAGGGGATTGGTCTCTGAAGCTTTCTTT. The J gene is TRBJ1-1, the V gene TRBV9; D might be TRBD1 (6 bases). The CDR3 extends over 14 amino acids. Germline CDR1 is SGDLS and CDR2 is YYNGEE. Trimming shortened V by 2 bases and J by 6 bases, and 14 bases separated the two germline ends. The full variable domain, completed using reference TRBV9 and TRBJ1-1, is DSGVTQTPKHLITATGQRVTLRCSPRSGDLSVYWYQQSLDQGLQFLIQYYNGEERAKGNILERFSAQQFPDLHSELNLSSLELGDSALYFCASSVRGLVSEAFFGQGTRLTVV.